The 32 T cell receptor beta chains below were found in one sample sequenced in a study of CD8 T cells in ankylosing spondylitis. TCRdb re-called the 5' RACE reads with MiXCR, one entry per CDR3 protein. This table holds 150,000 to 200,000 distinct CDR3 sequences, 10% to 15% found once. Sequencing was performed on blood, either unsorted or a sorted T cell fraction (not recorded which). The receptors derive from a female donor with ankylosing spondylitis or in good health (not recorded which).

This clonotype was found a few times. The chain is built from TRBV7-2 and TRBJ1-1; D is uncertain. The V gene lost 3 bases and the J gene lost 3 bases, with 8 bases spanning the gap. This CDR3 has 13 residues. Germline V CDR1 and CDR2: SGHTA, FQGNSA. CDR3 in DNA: TGTGCCAGCAGCTTTACCGCGTACACTGAAGCTTTCTTT. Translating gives CASSFTAYTEAFF.

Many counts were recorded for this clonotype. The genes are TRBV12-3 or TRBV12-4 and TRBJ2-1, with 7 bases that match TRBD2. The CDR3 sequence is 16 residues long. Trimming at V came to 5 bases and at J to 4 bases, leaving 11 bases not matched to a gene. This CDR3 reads CASSPLLAEMYNEQFF. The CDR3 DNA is TGTGCCAGCAGTCCCCTTCTAGCGGAGATGTACAATGAGCAGTTCTTC.

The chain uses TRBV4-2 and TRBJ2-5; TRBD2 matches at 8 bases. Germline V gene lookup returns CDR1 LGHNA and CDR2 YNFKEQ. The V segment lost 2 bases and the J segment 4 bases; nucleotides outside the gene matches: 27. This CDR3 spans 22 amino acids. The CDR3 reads CASSQLAGPGLVNPFEGETQYF. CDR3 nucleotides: TGTGCCAGCAGCCAATTAGCTGGGCCGGGACTAGTAAACCCGTTCGAGGGAGAGACCCAGTACTTC.

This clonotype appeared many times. CDR3 sequence (DNA): TGTGCCAGCAGCCAAGATAGAGGACTAGCGGGTTACAATGAGCAGTTCTTC. Amino acid sequence: CASSQDRGLAGYNEQFF. This chain links TRBV4-2 with TRBJ2-1, with 11 positions matching TRBD2. The V and J ends lost 0 bases and 4 bases, in that order; junction bases with no gene match: 5. This CDR3 spans 17 amino acids. Germline V gene lookup returns CDR1 LGHNA and CDR2 YNFKEQ.

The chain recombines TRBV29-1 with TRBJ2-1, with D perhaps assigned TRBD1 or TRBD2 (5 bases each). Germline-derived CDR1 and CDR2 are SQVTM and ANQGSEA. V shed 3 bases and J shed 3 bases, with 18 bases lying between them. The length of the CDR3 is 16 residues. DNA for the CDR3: TGCAGCGTTGAGTTGTCCGGGACCCGAGGCTACAATGAGCAGTTCTTC. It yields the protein CSVELSGTRGYNEQFF.

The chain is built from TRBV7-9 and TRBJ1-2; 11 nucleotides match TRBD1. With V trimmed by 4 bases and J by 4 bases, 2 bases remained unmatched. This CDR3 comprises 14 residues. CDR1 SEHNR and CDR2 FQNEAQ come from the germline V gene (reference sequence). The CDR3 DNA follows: TGTGCCAGCAGCTGGGACAGGGGGACCTATGGCTACACCTTC. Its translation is CASSWDRGTYGYTF.

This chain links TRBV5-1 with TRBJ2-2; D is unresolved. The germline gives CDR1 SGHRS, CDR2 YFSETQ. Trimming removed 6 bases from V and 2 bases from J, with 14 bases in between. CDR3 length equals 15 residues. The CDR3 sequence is CASTPRGSNTGELFF. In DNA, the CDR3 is TGCGCCAGCACCCCCCGAGGCAGTAACACCGGGGAGCTGTTTTTT.

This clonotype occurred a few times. CDR3 in amino acids: CASSFYGGDTTEAFF. The CDR3 DNA follows: TGTGCCAGTAGTTTCTACGGGGGAGATACTACCGAAGCTTTCTTT. The rearrangement joins TRBV19 to TRBJ1-1; possibly TRBD1 for D (5 bases). Trimming pared 5 bases from V and 8 bases from J, leaving 21 bases between. Per germline, CDR1 LNHDA and CDR2 SQIVND (reference sequence). The CDR3 length is 15 residues.

The CDR3 DNA sequence: TGTGCCACCGGAGAGGCCCCCGGATATCAGCCCCAGCATTTT. Protein product: CATGEAPGYQPQHF. V and J are TRBV5-5 and TRBJ1-5; the D is unclear. The germline CDR1 and CDR2 sequences are SGHKS and YYEKEE (reference sequence). The CDR3 length is 14 residues. V shed 9 bases and J shed 5 bases, with 18 bases lying between them.

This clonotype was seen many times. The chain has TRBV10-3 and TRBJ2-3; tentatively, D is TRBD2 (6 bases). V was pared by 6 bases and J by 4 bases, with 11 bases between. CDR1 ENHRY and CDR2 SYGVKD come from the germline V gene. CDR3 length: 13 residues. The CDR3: CAISRGIADTQYF. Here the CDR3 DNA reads TGTGCCATCAGCCGCGGGATTGCAGATACGCAGTATTTT.

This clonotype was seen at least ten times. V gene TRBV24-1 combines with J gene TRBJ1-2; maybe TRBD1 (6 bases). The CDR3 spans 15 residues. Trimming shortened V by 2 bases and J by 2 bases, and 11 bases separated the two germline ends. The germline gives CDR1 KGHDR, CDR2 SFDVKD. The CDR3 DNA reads TGTGCCACCAGTGATTCGGACAGAAAAAACTATGGCTACACCTTC. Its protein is CATSDSDRKNYGYTF.

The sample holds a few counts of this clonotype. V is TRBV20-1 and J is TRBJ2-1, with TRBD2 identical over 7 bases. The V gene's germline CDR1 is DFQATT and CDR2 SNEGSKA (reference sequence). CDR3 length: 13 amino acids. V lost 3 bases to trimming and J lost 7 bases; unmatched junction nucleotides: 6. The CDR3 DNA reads TGCAGTGCTAGTTCGGCGGGAGTGAATGAGCAGTTCTTC. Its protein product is CSASSAGVNEQFF.

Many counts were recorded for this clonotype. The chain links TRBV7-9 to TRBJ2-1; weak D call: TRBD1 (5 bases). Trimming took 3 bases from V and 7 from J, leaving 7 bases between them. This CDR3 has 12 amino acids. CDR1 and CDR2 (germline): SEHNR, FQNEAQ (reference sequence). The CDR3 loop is CASSLTANEQFF. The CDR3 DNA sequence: TGTGCCAGCAGCTTGACAGCAAATGAGCAGTTCTTC.

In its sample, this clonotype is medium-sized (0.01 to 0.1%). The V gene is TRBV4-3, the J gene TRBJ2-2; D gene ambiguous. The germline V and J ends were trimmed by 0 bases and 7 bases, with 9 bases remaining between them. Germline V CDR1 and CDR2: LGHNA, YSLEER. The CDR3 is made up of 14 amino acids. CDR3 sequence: CASSQDKFYGELFF. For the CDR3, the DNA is TGCGCCAGCAGCCAAGATAAGTTTTACGGGGAGCTGTTTTTT.

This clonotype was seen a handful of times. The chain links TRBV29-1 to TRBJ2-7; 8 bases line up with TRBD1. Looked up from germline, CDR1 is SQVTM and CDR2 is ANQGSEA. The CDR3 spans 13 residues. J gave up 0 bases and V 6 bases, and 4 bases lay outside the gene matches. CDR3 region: CSVRTGTSYEQYF. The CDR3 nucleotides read TGCAGCGTCCGGACAGGGACCTCCTACGAGCAGTACTTC.

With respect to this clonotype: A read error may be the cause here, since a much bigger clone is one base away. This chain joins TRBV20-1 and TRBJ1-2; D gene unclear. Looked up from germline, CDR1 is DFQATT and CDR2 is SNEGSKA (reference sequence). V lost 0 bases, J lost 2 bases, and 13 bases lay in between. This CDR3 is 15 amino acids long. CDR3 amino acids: CSARDLKVSNYGYTF. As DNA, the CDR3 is TGCAGTGCTAGAGATTTAAAGGTCTCGAACTATGGCTACACCTTC.

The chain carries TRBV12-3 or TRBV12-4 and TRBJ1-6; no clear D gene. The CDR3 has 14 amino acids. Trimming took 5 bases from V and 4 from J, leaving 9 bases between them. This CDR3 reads CASSASRYNSPLHF. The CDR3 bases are TGTGCCAGCAGTGCCAGCCGGTATAATTCACCCCTCCACTTT.

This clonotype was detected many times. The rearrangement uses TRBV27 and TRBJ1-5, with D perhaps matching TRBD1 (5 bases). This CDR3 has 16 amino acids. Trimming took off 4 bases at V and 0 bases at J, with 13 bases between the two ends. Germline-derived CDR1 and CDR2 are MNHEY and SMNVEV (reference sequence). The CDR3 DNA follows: TGTGCCAGCAGTTCTTCATCAGGGTATAGCAATCAGCCCCAGCATTTT. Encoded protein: CASSSSSGYSNQPQHF.

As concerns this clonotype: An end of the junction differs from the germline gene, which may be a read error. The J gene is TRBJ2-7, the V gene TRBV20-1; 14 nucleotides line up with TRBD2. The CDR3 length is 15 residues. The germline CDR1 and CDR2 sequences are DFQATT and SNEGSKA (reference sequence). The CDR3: CSAGGTSGSLKEQCF. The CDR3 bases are TGCAGTGCTGGCGGGACTAGCGGGAGTTTGAAAGAGCAGTGCTTC.

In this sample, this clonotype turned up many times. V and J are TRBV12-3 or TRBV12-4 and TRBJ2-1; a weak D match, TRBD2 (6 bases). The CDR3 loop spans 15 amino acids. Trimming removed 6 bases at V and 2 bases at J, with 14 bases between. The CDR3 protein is CASRRDYDPYNEQFF. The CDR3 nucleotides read TGTGCCAGCAGGCGGGATTACGACCCCTACAATGAGCAGTTCTTC.

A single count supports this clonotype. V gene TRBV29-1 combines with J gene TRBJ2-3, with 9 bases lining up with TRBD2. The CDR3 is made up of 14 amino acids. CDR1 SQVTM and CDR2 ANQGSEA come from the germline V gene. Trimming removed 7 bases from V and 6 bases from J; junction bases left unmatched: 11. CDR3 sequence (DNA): TGCAGCGGTGGGGTCGGCGGGAGGGAGGATACGCAGTATTTT. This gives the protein CSGGVGGREDTQYF.

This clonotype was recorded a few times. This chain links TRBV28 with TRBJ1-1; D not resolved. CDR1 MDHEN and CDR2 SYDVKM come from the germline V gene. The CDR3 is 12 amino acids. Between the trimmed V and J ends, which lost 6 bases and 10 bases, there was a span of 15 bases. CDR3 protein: CASRDNVEGAFF. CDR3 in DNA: TGTGCCAGCAGAGACAATGTGGAGGGAGCTTTCTTT.

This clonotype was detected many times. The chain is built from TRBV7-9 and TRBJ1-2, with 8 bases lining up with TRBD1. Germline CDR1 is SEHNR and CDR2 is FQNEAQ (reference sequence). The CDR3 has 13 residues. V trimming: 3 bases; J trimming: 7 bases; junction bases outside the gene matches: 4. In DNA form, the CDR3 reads TGTGCCAGCAGCTTGACAGGGGTTCTTGGCTACACCTTC. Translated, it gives CASSLTGVLGYTF.

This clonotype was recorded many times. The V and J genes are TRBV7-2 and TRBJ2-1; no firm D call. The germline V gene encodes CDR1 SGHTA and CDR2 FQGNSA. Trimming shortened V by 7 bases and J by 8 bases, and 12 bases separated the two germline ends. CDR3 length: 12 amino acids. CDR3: CASTLVGDEQFF. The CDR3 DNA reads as TGTGCCAGCACCCTGGTCGGCGATGAGCAGTTCTTC.

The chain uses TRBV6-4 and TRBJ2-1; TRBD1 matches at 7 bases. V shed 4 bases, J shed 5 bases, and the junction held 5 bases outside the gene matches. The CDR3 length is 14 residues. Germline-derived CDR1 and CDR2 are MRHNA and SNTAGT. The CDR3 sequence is CASSVGDSHNEQFF. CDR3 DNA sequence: TGTGCCAGCAGTGTAGGGGACAGCCACAATGAGCAGTTCTTC.

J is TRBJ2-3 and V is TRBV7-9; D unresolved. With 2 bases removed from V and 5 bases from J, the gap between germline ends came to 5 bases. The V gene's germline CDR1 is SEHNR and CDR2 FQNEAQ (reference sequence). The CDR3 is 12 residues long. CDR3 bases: TGTGCCAGCAGCTTAAATGTAGATACGCAGTATTTT. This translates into CASSLNVDTQYF. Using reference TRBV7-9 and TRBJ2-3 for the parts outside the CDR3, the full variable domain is DTGVSQNPRHKITKRGQNVTFRCDPISEHNRLYWYRQTLGQGPEFLTYFQNEAQLEKSRLLSDRFSAERPKGSFSTLEIQRTEQGDSAMYLCASSLNVDTQYFGPGTRLTVL.

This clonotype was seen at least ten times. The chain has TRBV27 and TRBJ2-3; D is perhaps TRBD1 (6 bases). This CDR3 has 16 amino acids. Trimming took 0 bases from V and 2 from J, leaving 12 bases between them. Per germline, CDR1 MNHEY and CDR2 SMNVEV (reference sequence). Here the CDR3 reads CASSLSGAPYTDTQYF. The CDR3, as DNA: TGTGCCAGCAGTTTATCGGGGGCGCCCTACACAGATACGCAGTATTTT.

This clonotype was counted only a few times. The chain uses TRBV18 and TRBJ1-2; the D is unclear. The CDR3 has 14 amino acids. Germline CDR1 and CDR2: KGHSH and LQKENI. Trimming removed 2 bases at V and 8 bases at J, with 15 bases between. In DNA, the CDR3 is TGTGCCAGCTCACCAACGACCCGGAGTGAGGGCTACACCTTC. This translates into CASSPTTRSEGYTF.

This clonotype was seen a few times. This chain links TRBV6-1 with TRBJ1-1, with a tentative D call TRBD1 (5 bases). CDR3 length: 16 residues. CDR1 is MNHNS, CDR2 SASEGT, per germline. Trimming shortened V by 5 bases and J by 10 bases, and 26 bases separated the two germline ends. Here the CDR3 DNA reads TGTGCCAGCAGTCCCCCTGTCCAGGGCACCCCGCGCGGAGCTTTCTTT. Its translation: CASSPPVQGTPRGAFF.

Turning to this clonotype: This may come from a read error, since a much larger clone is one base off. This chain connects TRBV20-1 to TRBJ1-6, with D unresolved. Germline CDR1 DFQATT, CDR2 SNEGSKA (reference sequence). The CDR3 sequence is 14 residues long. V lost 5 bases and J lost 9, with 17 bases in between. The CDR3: CSAGPSVQVSPLHF. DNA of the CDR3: TGCAGTGCTGGACCCTCGGTTCAAGTTTCACCCCTCCACTTT.

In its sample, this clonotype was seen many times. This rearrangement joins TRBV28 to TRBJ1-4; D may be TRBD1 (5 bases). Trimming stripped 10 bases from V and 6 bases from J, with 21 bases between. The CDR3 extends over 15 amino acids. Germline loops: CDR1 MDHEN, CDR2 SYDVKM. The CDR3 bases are TGTGCCACACGGGGGGGTCTTTCTAGTCATGAAAAACTGTTTTTT. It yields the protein CATRGGLSSHEKLFF.

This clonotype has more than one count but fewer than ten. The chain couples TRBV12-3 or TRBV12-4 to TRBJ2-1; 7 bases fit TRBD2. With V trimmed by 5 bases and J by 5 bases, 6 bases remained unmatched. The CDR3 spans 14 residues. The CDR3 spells CASSELRGDNEQFF. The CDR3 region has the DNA TGTGCCAGCAGTGAGCTCCGGGGGGACAATGAGCAGTTCTTC.